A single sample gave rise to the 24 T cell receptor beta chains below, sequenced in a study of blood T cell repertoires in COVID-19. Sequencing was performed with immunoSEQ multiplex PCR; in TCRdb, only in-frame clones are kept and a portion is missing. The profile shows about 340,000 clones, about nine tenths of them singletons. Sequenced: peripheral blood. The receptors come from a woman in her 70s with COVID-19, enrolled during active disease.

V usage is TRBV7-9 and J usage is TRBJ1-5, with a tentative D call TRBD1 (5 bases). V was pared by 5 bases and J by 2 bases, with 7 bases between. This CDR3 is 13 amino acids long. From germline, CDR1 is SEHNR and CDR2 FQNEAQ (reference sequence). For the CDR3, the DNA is TGTGCCAGCAGCCAAGGGGGCAATCAGCCCCAGCATTTT. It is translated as CASSQGGNQPQHF.

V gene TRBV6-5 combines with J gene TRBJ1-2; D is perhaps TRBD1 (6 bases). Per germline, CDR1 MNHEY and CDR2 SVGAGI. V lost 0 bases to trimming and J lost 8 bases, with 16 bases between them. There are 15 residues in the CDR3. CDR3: CASSYSPTGYGGYTF. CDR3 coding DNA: TGTGCCAGCAGTTACTCTCCGACAGGTTATGGCGGCTACACCTTC.

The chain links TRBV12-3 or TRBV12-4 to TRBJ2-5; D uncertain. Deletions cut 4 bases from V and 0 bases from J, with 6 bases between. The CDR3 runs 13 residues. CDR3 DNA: TGTGCCAGCAGTTGGCAGAACCAAGAGACCCAGTACTTC. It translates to CASSWQNQETQYF.

CDR3 protein: CASSLVAGNYEQYF. CDR3 DNA sequence: TGTGCCAGCAGCTTAGTAGCGGGGAACTACGAGCAGTACTTC. The rearrangement joins TRBV7-2 to TRBJ2-7, with 8 nucleotides matching TRBD2. The germline V gene encodes CDR1 SGHTA and CDR2 FQGNSA. With 1 base clipped from V and 3 bases from J, the junction kept 2 bases outside the gene matches. CDR3 length: 14 amino acids. Full variable domain (missing parts from reference TRBV7-2 and TRBJ2-7): GAGVSQSPSNKVTEKGKDVELRCDPISGHTALYWYRQSLGQGLEFLIYFQGNSAPDKSGLPSDRFSAERTGGSVSTLTIQRTQQEDSAVYLCASSLVAGNYEQYFGPGTRLTVT.

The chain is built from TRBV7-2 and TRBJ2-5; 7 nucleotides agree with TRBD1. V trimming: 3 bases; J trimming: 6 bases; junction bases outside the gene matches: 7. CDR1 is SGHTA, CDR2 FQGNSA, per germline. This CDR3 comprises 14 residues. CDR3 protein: CASSFNEGAKTQYF. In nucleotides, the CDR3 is TGTGCCAGCAGCTTCAACGAGGGGGCCAAGACCCAGTACTTC.

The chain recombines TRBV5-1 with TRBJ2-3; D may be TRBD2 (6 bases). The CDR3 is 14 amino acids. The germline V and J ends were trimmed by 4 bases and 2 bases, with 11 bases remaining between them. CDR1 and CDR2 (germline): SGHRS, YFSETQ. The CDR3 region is CASSAGPNTDTQYF. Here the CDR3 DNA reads TGCGCCAGCAGCGCGGGACCAAACACAGATACGCAGTATTTT.

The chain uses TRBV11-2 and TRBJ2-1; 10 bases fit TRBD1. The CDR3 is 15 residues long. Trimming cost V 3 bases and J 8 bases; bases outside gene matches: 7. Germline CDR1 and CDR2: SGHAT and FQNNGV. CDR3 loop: CASSLTGGAIDEQFF. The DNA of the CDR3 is TGTGCCAGCAGCTTGACAGGGGGCGCGATCGATGAGCAGTTCTTC.

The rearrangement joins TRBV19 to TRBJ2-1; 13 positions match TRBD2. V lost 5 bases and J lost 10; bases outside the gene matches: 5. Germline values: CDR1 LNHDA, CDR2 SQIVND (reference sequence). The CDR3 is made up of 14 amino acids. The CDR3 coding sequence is TGTGCCAGTAGTCTGCCGGGACTAGCGGGGGAGCAGTTCTTC. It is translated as CASSLPGLAGEQFF.

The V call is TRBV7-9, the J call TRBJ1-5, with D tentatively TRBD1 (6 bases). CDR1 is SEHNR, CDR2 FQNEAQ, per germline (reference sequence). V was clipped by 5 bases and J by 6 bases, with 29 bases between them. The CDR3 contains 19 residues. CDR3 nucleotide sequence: TGTGCCAGCAGCCTCATGTTTGGGGGTCGCAGGGGCGCGGGTCAGCCCCAGCATTTT. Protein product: CASSLMFGGRRGAGQPQHF.

The CDR3 protein is CASSLERGEKLFF. As DNA, the CDR3 is TGTGCCAGCAGCTTGGAGCGTGGAGAAAAACTGTTTTTT. This chain links TRBV7-2 with TRBJ1-4, with D unresolved. The CDR3 extends over 13 amino acids. V lost 3 bases and J lost 8, with 10 bases in between. Germline assignment: CDR1 SGHTA and CDR2 FQGNSA.

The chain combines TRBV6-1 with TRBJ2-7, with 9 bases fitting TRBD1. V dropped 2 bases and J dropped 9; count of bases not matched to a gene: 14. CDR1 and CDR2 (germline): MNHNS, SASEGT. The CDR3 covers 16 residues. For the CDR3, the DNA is TGTGCCAGCAGTGAACTGGGGACAGGGATACCTTGGGGGCAGTACTTC. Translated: CASSELGTGIPWGQYF.

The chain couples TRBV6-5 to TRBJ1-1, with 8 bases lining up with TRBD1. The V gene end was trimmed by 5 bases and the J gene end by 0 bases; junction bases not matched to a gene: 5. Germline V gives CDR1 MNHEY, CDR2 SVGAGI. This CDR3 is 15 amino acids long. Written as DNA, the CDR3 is TGTGCCAGCAGTACGACAGGGGTTCTGAACACTGAAGCTTTCTTT. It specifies CASSTTGVLNTEAFF.

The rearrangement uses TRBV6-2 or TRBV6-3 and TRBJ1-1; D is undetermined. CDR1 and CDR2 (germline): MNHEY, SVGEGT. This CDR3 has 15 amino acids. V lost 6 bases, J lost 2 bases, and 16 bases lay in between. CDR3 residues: CASSYWAAGNTEAFF. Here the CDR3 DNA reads TGTGCCAGCAGCTATTGGGCGGCGGGAAACACTGAAGCTTTCTTT.

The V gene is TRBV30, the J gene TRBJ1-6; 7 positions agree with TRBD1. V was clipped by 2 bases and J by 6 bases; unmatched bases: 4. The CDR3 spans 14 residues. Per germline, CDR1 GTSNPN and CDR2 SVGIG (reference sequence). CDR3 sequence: CAWSTRDSNSPLHF. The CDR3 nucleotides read TGTGCCTGGAGTACCCGGGACAGTAATTCACCCCTCCACTTT. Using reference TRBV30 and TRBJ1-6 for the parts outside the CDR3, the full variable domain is SQTIHQWPATLVQPVGSPLSLECTVEGTSNPNLYWYRQAAGRGLQLLFYSVGIGQISSEVPQNLSASRPQDRQFILSSKKLLLSDSGFYLCAWSTRDSNSPLHFGNGTRLTVT.

The CDR3 protein is CASSIRVTGELFF. The DNA of the CDR3 is TGTGCCAGTAGTATTCGGGTTACCGGGGAGCTGTTTTTT. The rearrangement links TRBV19 to TRBJ2-2; D remains ambiguous. The length of the CDR3 is 13 residues. V was clipped by 3 bases and J by 5 bases, with 7 bases between them. The germline V gene encodes CDR1 LNHDA and CDR2 SQIVND (reference sequence).

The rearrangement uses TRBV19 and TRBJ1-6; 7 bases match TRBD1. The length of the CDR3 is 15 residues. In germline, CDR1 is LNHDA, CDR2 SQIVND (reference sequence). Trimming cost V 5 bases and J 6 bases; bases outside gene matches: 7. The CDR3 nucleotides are TGTGCCAGTAGTTTAATTTCAGGGGGTAATTCACCCCTCCACTTT. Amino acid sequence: CASSLISGGNSPLHF.

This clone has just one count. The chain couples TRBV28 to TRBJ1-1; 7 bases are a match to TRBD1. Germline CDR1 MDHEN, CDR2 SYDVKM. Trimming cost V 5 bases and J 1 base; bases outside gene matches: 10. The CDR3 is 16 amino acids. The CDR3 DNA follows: TGTGCCAGCAGTGAAGACAGGGTGGGGGCGAACACTGAAGCTTTCTTT. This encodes CASSEDRVGANTEAFF.

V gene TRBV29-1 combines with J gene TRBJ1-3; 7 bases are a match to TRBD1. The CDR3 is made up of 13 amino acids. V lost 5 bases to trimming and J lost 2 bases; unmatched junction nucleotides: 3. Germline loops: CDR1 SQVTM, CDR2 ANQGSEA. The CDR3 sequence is CSVTTGAGNTIYF. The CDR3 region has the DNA TGCAGCGTTACCACAGGGGCTGGAAACACCATATATTTT.

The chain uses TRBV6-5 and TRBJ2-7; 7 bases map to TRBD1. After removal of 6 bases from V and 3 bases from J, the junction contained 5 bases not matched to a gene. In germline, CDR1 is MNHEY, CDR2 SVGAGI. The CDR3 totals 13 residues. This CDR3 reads CASRRTGVYEQYF. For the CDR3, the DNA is TGTGCCAGCAGACGTACAGGGGTCTACGAGCAGTACTTC.

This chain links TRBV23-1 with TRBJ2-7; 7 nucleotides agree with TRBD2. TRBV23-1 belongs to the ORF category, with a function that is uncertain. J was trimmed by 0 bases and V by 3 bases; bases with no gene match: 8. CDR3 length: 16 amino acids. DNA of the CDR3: TGCGCCAGCAGTCACCCATCGGGGGGATTCTCCTACGAGCAGTACTTC. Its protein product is CASSHPSGGFSYEQYF.

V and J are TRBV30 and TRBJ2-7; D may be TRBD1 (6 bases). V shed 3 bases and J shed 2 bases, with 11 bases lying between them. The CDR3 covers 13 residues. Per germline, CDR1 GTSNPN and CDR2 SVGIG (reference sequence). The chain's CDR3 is CAWSRDTTYEQYF. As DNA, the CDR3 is TGTGCCTGGAGCCGGGACACTACCTACGAGCAGTACTTC.

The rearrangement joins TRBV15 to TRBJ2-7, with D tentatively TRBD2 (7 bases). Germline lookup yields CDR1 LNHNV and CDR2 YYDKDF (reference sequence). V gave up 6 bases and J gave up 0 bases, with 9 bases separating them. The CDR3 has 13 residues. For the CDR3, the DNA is TGTGCCACCAGGGGGGGGGCCTCCTACGAGCAGTACTTC. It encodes CATRGGASYEQYF.

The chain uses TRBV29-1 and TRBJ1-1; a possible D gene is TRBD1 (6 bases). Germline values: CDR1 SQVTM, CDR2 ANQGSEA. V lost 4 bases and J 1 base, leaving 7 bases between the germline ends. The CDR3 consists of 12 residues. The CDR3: CSVVTGNTEAFF. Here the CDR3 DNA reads TGCAGCGTTGTGACAGGGAACACTGAAGCTTTCTTT.

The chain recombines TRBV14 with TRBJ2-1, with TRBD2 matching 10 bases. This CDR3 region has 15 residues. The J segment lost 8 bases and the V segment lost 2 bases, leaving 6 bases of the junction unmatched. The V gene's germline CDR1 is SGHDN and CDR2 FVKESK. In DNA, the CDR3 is TGTGCCAGCAGCCAAACTAGCGGGGTAATCGATGAGCAGTTCTTC. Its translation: CASSQTSGVIDEQFF.